This T cell receptor beta chain comes out of a study of OX40 agonist ivuxolimab in advanced cancers. On the study more broadly: Every 2 weeks, ivuxolimab was infused into the patients intravenously at between 0.01 and 10 mg/kg. General study points: The study did not work out the antigen specificity of the expanded peripheral T cells. By week 6 at 0.1 to 3.0 mg/kg, blood CD4+ and CD8+ T cells had expanded clonally. There were, on average, more expanded clones in CD8+ T cells than in CD4+.

Some clones are missing from TCRdb's copy, which holds only in-frame ones; the method was immunoSEQ multiplex PCR. The table records approximately 70,000 clones, around 90% of them present only once. This clone is a singleton in its sample. Its matching antigen is unknown. This material consisted of CD4+ or CD8+ T cells sorted from blood, taken in a trial of the OX40 agonist ivuxolimab. The TCR was taken from an adult with an advanced solid tumor such as melanoma, head and neck, liver or kidney cancer.

The CDR3 is CASSSEAFF. The DNA of the CDR3 is TGTGCCAGCAGCTCCGAAGCTTTCTTT. The J gene is TRBJ1-1, the V gene TRBV7-9; no clear D gene. The germline gives CDR1 SEHNR, CDR2 FQNEAQ (reference sequence). V shed 4 bases and J shed 8 bases, with 2 bases lying between them. CDR3 length: 9 amino acids.